Here is one T cell receptor beta chain with its context. TCRdb's copy holds only in-frame clones and misses some; the assay was immunoSEQ multiplex PCR. Among around 190,000 clones listed, less than 90% were seen once. The cohort comprised adults aged roughly 18 to 95 years residing in about 25 US areas. Cohort allocation depended upon clinical history that participants reported. These data come from a study of blood T cell repertoires in COVID-19. Across the study: COVID-19 samples collected from the United States, Italy and Spain covered acute and convalescent phases.

The CDR3 is 16 amino acids. Germline V gene data show CDR1 as MNHEY and CDR2 as SMNVEV (reference sequence). Trimming left V 5 bases short and J 0 bases short, with 17 bases between. The clonotype was recovered from a woman in her thirties who had been exposed to COVID-19. Sample: PBMCs or T cells enriched from blood (not recorded which). The J gene is TRBJ2-7, the V gene TRBV27, with a weak D call TRBD2 (5 bases). The CDR3, as DNA: TGTGCCAGCAGTCCTTCGGACTCTCGAGTCTCCTACGAGCAGTACTTC. It translates to CASSPSDSRVSYEQYF.